One and the same sample provided the 30 T cell receptor beta chains below, sequenced in a study of regulatory dendritic cells for organ transplantation. Allogeneic regulatory or mature dendritic cells were co-cultured for 5 days with CFSE-labeled sorted T cells at 1:10. TCRdb's table, derived via immunoSEQ multiplex PCR, lists solely in-frame clones and lacks some. The sample has fewer than 25,000 clones, approximately 85% seen once. Their antigens remain unidentified. Source material: naive CD4+ T cells from blood cultured with regulatory dendritic cells. The sample's subset: CD45RA+ naive T cells. The receptor source for this set is a human donor in good health.

This clone was recorded once. The chain combines TRBV6-5 with TRBJ2-5, with TRBD1 identical over 7 bases. V dropped 0 bases and J dropped 4; count of bases not matched to a gene: 5. This CDR3 has 15 amino acids. CDR1 MNHEY and CDR2 SVGAGI come from the germline V gene. The CDR3 nucleotides are TGTGCCAGCAGTTACTCAAACAGGGGTCGAGAGACCCAGTACTTC. Protein sequence: CASSYSNRGRETQYF.

The rearrangement links TRBV11-1 to TRBJ2-5, with 11 bases that match TRBD1. V shed 5 bases, J shed 5 bases, and the junction held 10 bases outside the gene matches. The CDR3 covers 16 residues. Germline lookup yields CDR1 SGHAT and CDR2 FQDESV (reference sequence). CDR3 sequence reads: CASSTGQGGLQETQYF. Written as DNA, the CDR3 is TGTGCCAGCAGCACGGGACAGGGGGGCCTACAGGAGACCCAGTACTTC.

CDR3 nucleotides: TGTGCCAGCAGCTTATTTAGGGAGCGGGAGACCCAGTACTTC. This gives the protein CASSLFRERETQYF. V gene TRBV11-2 combines with J gene TRBJ2-5; a weak D match, TRBD2 (5 bases). The V end lost 2 bases, the J end lost 5 bases, and 12 bases lay between the germline ends. CDR3 size: 14 residues. From germline, CDR1 is SGHAT and CDR2 FQNNGV.

The V and J genes are TRBV30 and TRBJ1-1; TRBD1 is a possible D gene (5 bases). The CDR3 contains 13 residues. V was pared by 1 base and J by 0 bases, with 6 bases between. Per germline, CDR1 GTSNPN and CDR2 SVGIG (reference sequence). The CDR3 DNA sequence: TGTGCCTGGAGTGGACAGTTGAACACTGAAGCTTTCTTT. It codes for CAWSGQLNTEAFF.

The chain carries TRBV7-2 and TRBJ2-2, with TRBD2 matching over 10 bases. This CDR3 is 15 amino acids long. Looked up from germline, CDR1 is SGHTA and CDR2 is FQGNSA. V shed 6 bases and J 3 bases; nucleotides not matched to a gene: 4. The CDR3 reads CASRQTSGHTGELFF. In DNA, the CDR3 is TGTGCCAGCAGACAGACTAGCGGGCACACCGGGGAGCTGTTTTTT.

The rearrangement uses TRBV2 and TRBJ2-7; 8 nucleotides line up with TRBD1. Unmatched junction bases numbered 12, after V lost 6 bases and J lost 8 bases. This CDR3 is 14 amino acids long. Germline loops: CDR1 SNHLY, CDR2 FYNNEI. The CDR3 nucleotides read TGTGCCAGCAGGGGCGGACAGGGCACCATTCAGCAGTACTTC. As protein: CASRGGQGTIQQYF.

The chain uses TRBV27 and TRBJ1-2; D remains ambiguous. Germline V CDR1 and CDR2: MNHEY, SMNVEV (reference sequence). Trimming took 6 bases from V and 7 from J, leaving 12 bases between them. The CDR3 covers 12 residues. CDR3 nucleotide sequence: TGTGCCAGCAGCGGTCCCTCGGGTGGCTACACCTTC. Amino acid sequence: CASSGPSGGYTF.

On this clone: At one end, the junction sequence differs from germline, possibly due to a read error. This chain joins TRBV7-7 and TRBJ2-3; D is possibly TRBD2 (6 bases). This CDR3 region has 14 residues. Germline V lookup: CDR1 SSHAT, CDR2 FNYEAQ (reference sequence). This chain's CDR3 is CASSLLEGGPTQYF. The CDR3 DNA follows: TGTGCTAGCAGCTTACTGGAGGGCGGACCGACGCAGTATTTT.

This chain joins TRBV7-2 and TRBJ1-2; a weak D match, TRBD1 (5 bases). The CDR3 spans 14 residues. V was cut by 3 bases and J by 7 bases, with 15 bases left in between. Germline-derived CDR1 and CDR2 are SGHTA and FQGNSA. CDR3 DNA: TGTGCCAGCAGCTTCCGGGACTCGGTACGTGGCTACACCTTC. It yields the protein CASSFRDSVRGYTF. The full variable domain, completed using reference TRBV7-2 and TRBJ1-2, is GAGVSQSPSNKVTEKGKDVELRCDPISGHTALYWYRQSLGQGLEFLIYFQGNSAPDKSGLPSDRFSAERTGGSVSTLTIQRTQQEDSAVYLCASSFRDSVRGYTFGSGTRLTVV.

V and J are TRBV2 and TRBJ1-2; no reliable D call. Trimming removed 7 bases from V and 4 bases from J, with 19 bases in between. This CDR3 has 15 amino acids. CDR1 and CDR2 from the germline V gene are SNHLY and FYNNEI. The DNA for the CDR3 is TGTGCCAGCACACAAACCCGGGTAGGCCTCTATGGCTACACCTTC. Its protein product is CASTQTRVGLYGYTF.

The CDR3 nucleotides are TGTGCCAGCAGCTTGGACGGCCCTTTATCCTACGAGCAGTACTTC. Translation: CASSLDGPLSYEQYF. V gene TRBV13 combines with J gene TRBJ2-7; no reliable D call. The germline V and J ends were trimmed by 3 bases and 1 base, with 13 bases remaining between them. In germline, CDR1 is PRHDT, CDR2 FYEKMQ (reference sequence). This CDR3 contains 15 residues. The full variable domain, in which reference TRBV13 and TRBJ2-7 provide the parts outside the CDR3, is AAGVIQSPRHLIKEKRETATLKCYPIPRHDTVYWYQQGPGQDPQFLISFYEKMQSDKGSIPDRFSAQQFSDYHSELNMSSLELGDSALYFCASSLDGPLSYEQYFGPGTRLTVT.

The V call is TRBV5-1, the J call TRBJ2-2; TRBD2 agrees at 9 bases. The CDR3 runs 15 residues. CDR1 and CDR2 (germline): SGHRS, YFSETQ. Losses at the gene ends were 2 bases for V and 6 bases for J; bases not matched to a gene: 5. In DNA, the CDR3 is TGCGCCAGCAGCTTTTGGCGGGAGGGCCCCGGGGAGCTGTTTTTT. Translation: CASSFWREGPGELFF.

This clone was recorded once. V is TRBV18 and J is TRBJ2-3; the D is unclear. The V gene lost 2 bases and the J gene lost 0 bases, with 3 bases spanning the gap. Germline assignment: CDR1 KGHSH and CDR2 LQKENI. The CDR3 is 13 residues long. The CDR3, as DNA: TGTGCCAGCTCACCAGGGAGCACAGATACGCAGTATTTT. This codes for CASSPGSTDTQYF.

The gene calls are TRBV30 and TRBJ1-5; 7 bases line up with TRBD1. In germline, CDR1 is GTSNPN, CDR2 SVGIG (reference sequence). The CDR3 consists of 13 residues. V lost 6 bases and J lost 4; bases outside the gene matches: 6. The CDR3, as DNA: TGTGCCTGTCGGACAGGTGGGAATCAGCCCCAGCATTTT. The encoded protein is CACRTGGNQPQHF.

The CDR3 DNA reads as TGTGCCAGATCAAGGGATTCACCCCTCCACTTT. It is translated as CARSRDSPLHF. The rearrangement joins TRBV27 to TRBJ1-6; D is uncertain. The CDR3 runs to 11 residues. Trimming shortened V by 9 bases and J by 8 bases, and 8 bases separated the two germline ends. In germline, CDR1 is MNHEY, CDR2 SMNVEV (reference sequence).

This clone was seen only once. This chain joins TRBV10-3 and TRBJ1-2; no reliable D call. The CDR3 extends over 14 amino acids. V was cut by 10 bases and J by 6 bases, with 21 bases left in between. The germline gives CDR1 ENHRY, CDR2 SYGVKD. CDR3 sequence: CATLGRPNQNGYTF. The CDR3 DNA reads TGTGCCACCCTAGGAAGGCCGAATCAGAATGGCTACACCTTC.

This sequence joins TRBV11-3 and TRBJ2-1; D may correspond to TRBD1 or TRBD2 (6 bases each). CDR1 and CDR2 (germline): SGHNT, YENEEA. The CDR3 length is 14 residues. Trimming cost V 1 base and J 9 bases, with 13 bases left between them. CDR3 in DNA: TGTGCCAGCAGCTTAGCGGGGGCCTACGGTGAGCAGTTCTTC. This gives the protein CASSLAGAYGEQFF.

V usage is TRBV27 and J usage is TRBJ2-1; a possible D gene is TRBD1 (5 bases). Trimming cost V 5 bases and J 2 bases, with 16 bases left between them. Germline V gene data show CDR1 as MNHEY and CDR2 as SMNVEV (reference sequence). This CDR3 is built from 16 residues. Here the CDR3 DNA reads TGTGCCAGCAGTCTAACTCCCAGGGTCGCCTACAATGAGCAGTTCTTC. Translation: CASSLTPRVAYNEQFF.

V and J are TRBV4-3 and TRBJ2-2; D not resolved. The ends were cut back, 2 bases at V and 5 bases at J, with 3 bases in the middle. CDR3 length: 12 amino acids. Germline CDR1 LGHNA, CDR2 YSLEER. Here the CDR3 DNA reads TGCGCCAGCAGCCAATTAACCGGGGAGCTGTTTTTT. Residues: CASSQLTGELFF.

This chain connects TRBV19 to TRBJ1-2; D remains ambiguous. This CDR3 region has 15 residues. Germline CDR1 is LNHDA and CDR2 is SQIVND (reference sequence). V was shortened by 3 bases and J by 5 bases, with 16 bases between the two germline ends. The CDR3 DNA reads TGTGCCAGTAGTATCGGCGGCGGGGTGTGGTATGGCTACACCTTC. It is translated as CASSIGGGVWYGYTF. Combining the CDR3 with reference TRBV19 and TRBJ1-2 gives the whole variable domain DGGITQSPKYLFRKEGQNVTLSCEQNLNHDAMYWYRQDPGQGLRLIYYSQIVNDFQKGDIAEGYSVSREKKESFPLTVTSAQKNPTAFYLCASSIGGGVWYGYTFGSGTRLTVV.

The chain joins TRBV7-9 to TRBJ1-5; D is undetermined. CDR3 size: 12 residues. Germline CDR1 and CDR2: SEHNR and FQNEAQ (reference sequence). Trimming cost V 5 bases and J 9 bases, with 11 bases left between them. In DNA, the CDR3 is TGTGCCAGCAGCGATATATCGGGGCCCCAGCATTTT. Its protein product is CASSDISGPQHF. Drawing the rest from reference TRBV7-9 and TRBJ1-5, the complete variable domain is DTGVSQNPRHKITKRGQNVTFRCDPISEHNRLYWYRQTLGQGPEFLTYFQNEAQLEKSRLLSDRFSAERPKGSFSTLEIQRTEQGDSAMYLCASSDISGPQHFGDGTRLSIL.

V and J are TRBV28 and TRBJ1-2; 11 bases map to TRBD1. Germline V CDR1 and CDR2: MDHEN, SYDVKM. V trimming: 7 bases; J trimming: 2 bases; junction bases outside the gene matches: 9. This CDR3 region has 16 residues. The CDR3 region is CASTYQGTGGNYGYTF. CDR3 nucleotides: TGTGCCAGCACCTACCAAGGGACAGGGGGAAACTATGGCTACACCTTC.

The CDR3 here is CASSLSGLAGDEQFF. CDR3 sequence (DNA): TGTGCCAGCAGCTTATCGGGACTAGCGGGCGATGAGCAGTTCTTC. The chain has TRBV7-8 and TRBJ2-1; TRBD2 agrees at 12 bases. CDR3 length: 15 residues. Losses at the gene ends were 2 bases for V and 8 bases for J; bases not matched to a gene: 4. Per germline, CDR1 SGHVS and CDR2 FQNEAQ.

This chain links TRBV6-5 with TRBJ2-3, with a possible D match to TRBD2 (7 bases). The ends were cut back, 2 bases at V and 7 bases at J, with 16 bases in the middle. The CDR3 is 15 residues long. Per germline, CDR1 MNHEY and CDR2 SVGAGI. Here the CDR3 DNA reads TGTGCCAGCAGTTACGAGGGGGGGCTGAGGTATACGCAGTATTTT. Translating it yields CASSYEGGLRYTQYF.

The chain links TRBV6-5 to TRBJ2-7; maybe TRBD1 (6 bases). CDR3 length: 12 amino acids. The germline V gene encodes CDR1 MNHEY and CDR2 SVGAGI. With 6 bases removed from V and 5 bases from J, the gap between germline ends came to 11 bases. CDR3 bases: TGTGCCAGCAGAAACAGGGTCCACGAGCAGTACTTC. Amino acids: CASRNRVHEQYF.

The chain is built from TRBV7-8 and TRBJ2-7, with a weak D call TRBD1 (6 bases). This CDR3 has 15 residues. V was trimmed by 1 base and J by 0 bases, leaving 10 bases between them. The germline gives CDR1 SGHVS, CDR2 FQNEAQ. In DNA, the CDR3 is TGTGCCAGCAGCTTAGTACCGGACAGCTCCTACGAGCAGTACTTC. This gives the protein CASSLVPDSSYEQYF.

This clone was counted between two and nine times. The chain couples TRBV29-1 to TRBJ2-1; 11 bases are shared with TRBD2. The ends lost 6 bases at V and 4 bases at J; junction bases unmatched: 5. The CDR3 runs 14 residues. Germline CDR1 reads SQVTM; CDR2 reads ANQGSEA. The CDR3 DNA is TGCAGCGTCATCACTAGCGGGGGTTACAATGAGCAGTTCTTC. Translating gives CSVITSGGYNEQFF.

The chain carries TRBV28 and TRBJ1-6; D unresolved. V was shortened by 1 base and J by 8 bases, with 12 bases between the two germline ends. Per the germline V gene, CDR1 is MDHEN and CDR2 is SYDVKM. There are 15 residues in the CDR3. CDR3 in DNA: TGTGCCAGCAGTTTATCGCCCCGGGTGTATTCACCCCTCCACTTT. Protein product: CASSLSPRVYSPLHF.

The J gene is TRBJ2-3, the V gene TRBV27, with D perhaps TRBD2 (5 bases). V lost 6 bases and J 0 bases, leaving 19 bases between the germline ends. This CDR3 is built from 17 residues. The germline V gene has CDR1 MNHEY and CDR2 SMNVEV (reference sequence). DNA of the CDR3: TGTGCCAGCAGCCTCCTTGGCGGCGGGTTTAGCACAGATACGCAGTATTTT. It is translated as CASSLLGGGFSTDTQYF.

V gene TRBV7-2 combines with J gene TRBJ1-4; 8 nucleotides agree with TRBD1. The CDR3 extends over 14 amino acids. J lost 7 bases, V lost 1 base, and 2 bases had no gene match. The V gene's germline CDR1 is SGHTA and CDR2 FQGNSA. CDR3 in amino acids: CASSLGTGLEKLFF. Here the CDR3 DNA reads TGTGCCAGCAGCTTAGGGACAGGGCTTGAAAAACTGTTTTTT.